Below, one T cell receptor beta chain is given with its context. These data originate in a study of glioma-infiltrating T cells after dendritic cell vaccination. Regarding time point: after dendritic cell vaccination, including at tumor progression/relapse. None of the glioblastoma patients had an isocitrate dehydrogenase mutation. The CDR3 covers 13 residues. CDR1 is KGHSH, CDR2 LQKENI, per germline. V was shortened by 2 bases and J by 10 bases, with 12 bases between the two germline ends. Amplification used 60 V beta primers and 13 J beta primers. Using immunoSEQ multiplex PCR, the repertoire was profiled, and TCRdb retains in-frame clones only, with some absent. The data hold about 110,000 clones, with 90% observed a single time.

The sequences come from blood, collected after dendritic cell vaccination. This sequence was found in a human donor with glioblastoma. The rearrangement links TRBV18 to TRBJ1-3; the D gene is possibly TRBD1 (5 bases). The CDR3 loop reads CASSPGAAKTIYF. CDR3 DNA: TGTGCCAGCTCACCAGGGGCAGCAAAAACCATATATTTT.